This T cell receptor (beta chain) was captured in a study of siplizumab effects on memory and regulatory T cells. TCRdb's table, derived via immunoSEQ multiplex PCR, lists solely in-frame clones and lacks some. The repertoire holds some 97,000 clones, with 90% to 95% as singletons. This clonotype was obtained from a human donor in good health. What was sequenced was Tregs sorted from blood.

CDR3 sequence (DNA): TGTGCCAGCAGTATGGGACTAGCGGACTACAATGAGCAGTTCTTC. Translating it yields CASSMGLADYNEQFF. The J gene is TRBJ2-1, the V gene TRBV5-6; 11 nucleotides match TRBD2. There are 15 residues in the CDR3. The germline CDR1 and CDR2 sequences are SGHDT and YYEEEE. With V trimmed by 5 bases and J by 3 bases, 4 bases remained unmatched.